What follows are 11 T cell receptor beta chains derived from one specimen sequenced in a study of cytomegalovirus exposure and HLA in healthy donors. The PCR made use of 60 Vbeta and 13 Jbeta primers. Generated by immunoSEQ multiplex PCR, the TCRdb table keeps only in-frame clones and is missing some. The sample has more than 150,000 clones, 80% seen once. The sequenced sample was PBMCs. All receptors come from a woman under 40 in good health and CMV-seronegative.

The rearrangement links TRBV14 to TRBJ2-2, with 12 bases fitting TRBD2. Per germline, CDR1 SGHDN and CDR2 FVKESK. J gave up 2 bases and V 0 bases, and 7 bases lay outside the gene matches. The CDR3 spans 19 residues. DNA for the CDR3: TGTGCCAGCAGCCAAGATTTGACTAGCGGGGGCCTAAACACCGGGGAGCTGTTTTTT. It encodes CASSQDLTSGGLNTGELFF.

The CDR3 loop is CASKGWGLGTEAFF. CDR3 coding DNA: TGTGCCAGTAAGGGATGGGGGCTCGGGACTGAAGCTTTCTTT. The chain links TRBV19 to TRBJ1-1; perhaps TRBD1 as D (6 bases). There are 14 residues in the CDR3. V was clipped by 7 bases and J by 5 bases, with 17 bases between them. Germline values: CDR1 LNHDA, CDR2 SQIVND (reference sequence).

This clone occurred once. The chain joins TRBV7-9 to TRBJ1-1; D remains unclear. The germline V and J ends were trimmed by 5 bases and 8 bases, with 9 bases remaining between them. Germline CDR1 SEHNR, CDR2 FQNEAQ (reference sequence). The CDR3 has 11 amino acids. CDR3: CASSQVREAFF. CDR3 DNA: TGTGCCAGCAGCCAGGTACGGGAAGCTTTCTTT. Based on the CDR3 plus reference TRBV7-9 and TRBJ1-1, the full variable domain is DTGVSQNPRHKITKRGQNVTFRCDPISEHNRLYWYRQTLGQGPEFLTYFQNEAQLEKSRLLSDRFSAERPKGSFSTLEIQRTEQGDSAMYLCASSQVREAFFGQGTRLTVV.

About this clone: At one end, the junction sequence differs from germline, possibly due to a read error. The chain carries TRBV5-4 and TRBJ2-3; 9 nucleotides align to TRBD2. Germline values: CDR1 SGHNT, CDR2 YYREEE (reference sequence). The CDR3 sequence is 16 residues long. CDR3: CASTLEGRGGSDTQYF. CDR3 coding DNA: TGTGCCAGCACCTTGGAGGGGCGGGGGGGCTCAGATACGCAGTATTTT.

The chain combines TRBV10-2 with TRBJ2-1, with D possibly being TRBD2 (5 bases). This CDR3 spans 15 amino acids. V was trimmed by 6 bases and J by 4 bases, leaving 16 bases between them. Germline V gene lookup returns CDR1 WSHSY and CDR2 SAAADI. CDR3 in DNA: TGCGCCAGCAGCCGGACTTTCAGCGGTTACAATGAGCAGTTCTTC. The encoded protein is CASSRTFSGYNEQFF.

The chain carries TRBV7-9 and TRBJ1-2; 8 bases map to TRBD1. The CDR3 extends over 13 amino acids. Germline assignment: CDR1 SEHNR and CDR2 FQNEAQ (reference sequence). V trimming: 5 bases; J trimming: 6 bases; junction bases outside the gene matches: 5. The CDR3 nucleotides read TGTGCCAGCAGCCCCGGACAGGGACATGGCTACACCTTC. Its protein product is CASSPGQGHGYTF. The full variable domain, completed using reference TRBV7-9 and TRBJ1-2, is DTGVSQNPRHKITKRGQNVTFRCDPISEHNRLYWYRQTLGQGPEFLTYFQNEAQLEKSRLLSDRFSAERPKGSFSTLEIQRTEQGDSAMYLCASSPGQGHGYTFGSGTRLTVV.

The chain uses TRBV6-5 and TRBJ1-1, with D perhaps TRBD1 (5 bases). Germline values: CDR1 MNHEY, CDR2 SVGAGI. This CDR3 spans 15 amino acids. The V gene lost 0 bases and the J gene lost 1 base, with 9 bases spanning the gap. In nucleotides, the CDR3 is TGTGCCAGCAGTTACTCGGGCAGGGCGAACACTGAAGCTTTCTTT. Translated: CASSYSGRANTEAFF.

J is TRBJ1-6 and V is TRBV11-2; tentatively, D is TRBD1 (5 bases). CDR3 size: 13 residues. Looked up from germline, CDR1 is SGHAT and CDR2 is FQNNGV. V was pared by 4 bases and J by 9 bases, with 10 bases between. CDR3 sequence: CASSWSRGSPLHF. The CDR3 region has the DNA TGTGCCAGCAGCTGGAGTAGGGGTTCACCCCTCCACTTT.

V and J are TRBV29-1 and TRBJ2-5, with TRBD1 matching 10 bases. CDR3 length: 13 residues. The J segment lost 2 bases and the V segment lost 3 bases, leaving 0 bases of the junction unmatched. Germline V lookup: CDR1 SQVTM, CDR2 ANQGSEA. The chain's CDR3 is CSVEDRGQETQYF. The CDR3 region has the DNA TGCAGCGTTGAGGACAGGGGGCAAGAGACCCAGTACTTC.

The genes are TRBV7-2 and TRBJ2-7; the match to TRBD2 covers 7 bases. CDR3 length: 15 amino acids. Per germline, CDR1 SGHTA and CDR2 FQGNSA. V dropped 5 bases and J dropped 2; count of bases not matched to a gene: 9. The CDR3 coding sequence is TGTGCCAGCAGCATTATAGCGGGTCTCACCTACGAGCAGTACTTC. Amino acid sequence: CASSIIAGLTYEQYF.

This clone was found a few times. CDR3 sequence: CASSLGRSGKLFF. CDR3 in DNA: TGTGCCAGCAGCCTTGGCAGGTCGGGGAAACTGTTTTTT. The chain recombines TRBV5-4 with TRBJ1-4; D gene unclear. Germline CDR1 and CDR2: SGHNT and YYREEE (reference sequence). Between the trimmed V and J ends, which lost 4 bases and 11 bases, there was a span of 15 bases. This CDR3 spans 13 amino acids.